The 32 T cell receptor beta chains reported below all come from one sample, sequenced in a study of T cells in Graves' hyperthyroidism and ophthalmopathy. Amplification yielded TCR beta CDR3 regions, with RNA transcripts as the source. In the first-round RT-PCR of the TCR CDR3, the HTBI primer set was used. TCRdb fed the multiplex PCR reads into MiXCR, producing one record per CDR3 protein. Of approximately 410,000 distinct CDR3 sequences in the sample, under 15% were seen once. Material for sequencing was blood. These TCRs come from a man aged 18 to 30 with Graves' ophthalmopathy.

This clonotype was detected many times. The rearrangement joins TRBV5-1 to TRBJ2-3; D not certain. The CDR3 length is 13 residues. Trimming took 5 bases from V and 4 from J, leaving 11 bases between them. Germline V gene lookup returns CDR1 SGHRS and CDR2 YFSETQ. CDR3 DNA: TGCGCCAGCAGTCCATTCTCCGCAGATACGCAGTATTTT. It yields the protein CASSPFSADTQYF.

J is TRBJ2-2 and V is TRBV5-1; maybe TRBD1 (5 bases). Trimming took 4 bases from V and 2 from J, leaving 12 bases between them. The CDR3 sequence is 15 residues long. From germline, CDR1 is SGHRS and CDR2 YFSETQ. DNA for the CDR3: TGCGCCAGCAGCGAAGCGACAGCTAACACCGGGGAGCTGTTTTTT. Its protein product is CASSEATANTGELFF.

In this sample, this clonotype turned up a few times. V and J are TRBV29-1 and TRBJ1-2; no clear D. Germline assignment: CDR1 SQVTM and CDR2 ANQGSEA. This CDR3 region has 12 residues. The V end was cut by 6 bases, the J end by 8 bases, with 16 bases between. The CDR3 nucleotides are TGCAGCGTGGATGACGGGCTTTGGGGCTACACCTTC. Translating gives CSVDDGLWGYTF.

This clonotype was detected only a few times. This chain joins TRBV20-1 and TRBJ1-2; no firm D call. In germline, CDR1 is DFQATT, CDR2 SNEGSKA (reference sequence). This CDR3 has 12 residues. The V and J ends lost 5 bases and 4 bases respectively, with 11 bases between them. This CDR3 reads CSAEPAFYGYTF. The CDR3 bases are TGCAGTGCTGAACCCGCATTCTATGGCTACACCTTC.

In regard to this clonotype: A much larger clone lies a single base off, so this may be a read error. This chain links TRBV28 with TRBJ2-1; 12 nucleotides match TRBD2. The germline CDR1 and CDR2 sequences are MDHEN and SYDVKM. The CDR3 length is 16 residues. After removal of 5 bases from V and 13 bases from J, the junction contained 15 bases not matched to a gene. CDR3 amino acids: CASSGLAGGPVETQFF. For the CDR3, the DNA is TGTGCCAGCAGTGGCCTAGCGGGAGGGCCGGTCGAGACCCAGTTCTTC.

V and J are TRBV6-1 and TRBJ2-1, with 8 bases matching TRBD1. CDR1 MNHNS and CDR2 SASEGT come from the germline V gene. The V gene end was trimmed by 8 bases and the J gene end by 8 bases; junction bases not matched to a gene: 8. This CDR3 has 13 amino acids. The CDR3 DNA reads as TGTGCCAGCGTGCAGGGGGCGCGTGATGAGCAGTTCTTC. This encodes CASVQGARDEQFF.

This clonotype was recorded many times. The chain combines TRBV7-8 with TRBJ2-5; D is unresolved. The CDR3 totals 14 residues. V shed 2 bases and J shed 2 bases, with 9 bases lying between them. The germline CDR1 and CDR2 sequences are SGHVS and FQNEAQ. Written as DNA, the CDR3 is TGTGCCAGCAGCTTACGTACGGAGCAAGAGACCCAGTACTTC. Translating gives CASSLRTEQETQYF.

Of note for this clonotype: A read error may be the cause here, since a much bigger clone is one base away. The chain couples TRBV7-9 to TRBJ2-4; 9 bases are a match to TRBD1. The J segment lost 4 bases and the V segment lost 5 bases, leaving 3 bases of the junction unmatched. The CDR3 length is 14 residues. Germline CDR1 and CDR2: SEHNR and FQNEAQ (reference sequence). Here the CDR3 DNA reads TGTGCCAGCAGCACGGGACAGGGTAAAAACATTCAGTACTTC. This gives the protein CASSTGQGKNIQYF.

For this clonotype: This may be a read error, as it is one base from a much larger clone. The chain employs TRBV6-2 or TRBV6-3 and TRBJ2-3; D unresolved. The CDR3 has 16 residues. Trimming removed 0 bases at V and 10 bases at J, with 20 bases between. CDR1 MNHEY and CDR2 SVGEGT come from the germline V gene. This chain's CDR3 is CASSYSGLSARNAQYF. Written as DNA, the CDR3 is TGTGCCAGCAGTTACTCGGGATTGTCGGCACGAAATGCGCAGTATTTT.

Worth noting for this clonotype: This may stem from a read error, because a much larger clone lies one nucleotide away. The chain links TRBV29-1 to TRBJ2-3, with 8 bases aligning to TRBD2. J gave up 9 bases and V 4 bases, and 15 bases lay outside the gene matches. From germline, CDR1 is SQVTM and CDR2 ANQGSEA. This CDR3 is 15 amino acids long. CDR3 nucleotides: TGCAGCGTTGCCGTACTAGCGGACCCCCGGGAGACGCAGTATTTT. Amino acid sequence: CSVAVLADPRETQYF.

This clonotype was recorded a few times. The chain recombines TRBV5-1 with TRBJ2-2; D is possibly TRBD1 (9 bases). Trimming stripped 4 bases from V and 2 bases from J, with 15 bases between. The CDR3 extends over 16 amino acids. From germline, CDR1 is SGHRS and CDR2 YFSETQ. The CDR3 DNA reads as TGCGCCAGCAGCCGGGAGGGACAGGGTAACACCGGGGAGCTGTTTTTT. Amino acid sequence: CASSREGQGNTGELFF.

V gene TRBV6-1 combines with J gene TRBJ2-1; 9 bases are shared with TRBD2. V shed 6 bases, J shed 3 bases, and the junction held 18 bases outside the gene matches. The CDR3 loop spans 19 amino acids. Germline V gene data show CDR1 as MNHNS and CDR2 as SASEGT. The CDR3 coding sequence is TGTGCCAGCAGCCTTGGGAGGGGGGGCGGGAGGGCCTACTACAATGAGCAGTTCTTC. It yields the protein CASSLGRGGGRAYYNEQFF.

This sequence joins TRBV5-1 and TRBJ2-7, with D possibly matching TRBD1 (5 bases). The germline V and J ends were trimmed by 3 bases and 1 base, with 11 bases remaining between them. Germline loops: CDR1 SGHRS, CDR2 YFSETQ. The CDR3 is 14 amino acids. The CDR3 nucleotides read TGCGCCAGCAGCTCCGAGGACATATCCTACGAGCAGTACTTC. Translation gives CASSSEDISYEQYF.

This clonotype was recorded at least ten times. This CDR3 reads CAWAPGNSYEQYF. CDR3 sequence (DNA): TGTGCCTGGGCCCCAGGGAACTCCTACGAGCAGTACTTC. The chain has TRBV30 and TRBJ2-7, with D perhaps TRBD1 (5 bases). The CDR3 totals 13 residues. Germline V lookup: CDR1 GTSNPN, CDR2 SVGIG (reference sequence). V was trimmed by 5 bases and J by 0 bases, leaving 11 bases between them.

In its sample, this clonotype was seen many times. This chain connects TRBV27 to TRBJ2-7, with D possibly being TRBD1 or TRBD2 (6 bases each). CDR3 length: 14 residues. Germline lookup yields CDR1 MNHEY and CDR2 SMNVEV (reference sequence). Trimming removed 5 bases at V and 0 bases at J, with 11 bases between. As DNA, the CDR3 is TGTGCCAGCAGTGGAGGGGACAACTCCTACGAGCAGTACTTC. As protein: CASSGGDNSYEQYF.

At least ten counts were recorded for this clonotype. This chain uses TRBV2 with TRBJ1-6, with TRBD1 as a possible D gene (5 bases). CDR1 and CDR2 (germline): SNHLY, FYNNEI. V lost 2 bases and J lost 7, with 15 bases in between. The CDR3 length is 16 residues. CDR3 sequence reads: CASSERGLDDNSPLHF. The CDR3, as DNA: TGTGCCAGCAGTGAAAGGGGACTGGATGACAATTCACCCCTCCACTTT.

This clonotype appeared many times. The chain employs TRBV6-1 and TRBJ2-7; the match to TRBD1 covers 9 bases. Germline loops: CDR1 MNHNS, CDR2 SASEGT. The ends lost 4 bases at V and 3 bases at J; junction bases unmatched: 4. CDR3 length: 14 residues. The CDR3 sequence is CASSARQGVYEQYF. The CDR3 coding sequence is TGTGCCAGCAGTGCCAGACAGGGGGTCTACGAGCAGTACTTC.

This clonotype was seen at least ten times. The rearrangement joins TRBV18 to TRBJ2-7; 12 bases are shared with TRBD1. Germline V gene sequence: CDR1 KGHSH, CDR2 LQKENI. This CDR3 is 15 amino acids long. V shed 4 bases, J shed 5 bases, and the junction held 6 bases outside the gene matches. The CDR3 loop reads CASSRRDRGLDEQYF. The CDR3 DNA reads as TGTGCCAGCTCACGGCGGGACAGGGGGCTGGACGAGCAGTACTTC.

Ten or more counts support this clonotype. The CDR3 nucleotides are TGCAGTGCCATACCTGCCGGGAGCCCTAACTATGGCTACACCTTC. This sequence encodes CSAIPAGSPNYGYTF. The J gene is TRBJ1-2, the V gene TRBV20-1; D uncertain. V gave up 6 bases and J gave up 0 bases, with 17 bases separating them. The germline V gene has CDR1 DFQATT and CDR2 SNEGSKA (reference sequence). The CDR3 has 15 residues.

This clonotype showed up just a few times. V is TRBV5-1 and J is TRBJ1-6; 8 positions agree with TRBD1. The J segment lost 9 bases and the V segment lost 4 bases, leaving 3 bases of the junction unmatched. CDR3 length: 13 residues. Looked up from germline, CDR1 is SGHRS and CDR2 is YFSETQ. The CDR3 DNA sequence: TGCGCCAGCAGCCCCGGGACAGGTTCACCCCTCCACTTT. This codes for CASSPGTGSPLHF.

This clonotype came up a few times. A much larger clonotype is one base distant, so this may be a read error. J is TRBJ2-3 and V is TRBV7-2; no firm D call. The CDR3 sequence is 11 residues long. Between the trimmed V and J ends, which lost 6 bases and 4 bases, there was a span of 5 bases. Germline loops: CDR1 SGHTA, CDR2 FQGNSA. This CDR3 is CASRESDTQYF. CDR3 nucleotide sequence: TGTGCCAGCAGGGAGTCAGATACGCAGTATTTT.

This clonotype was counted ten times or more. The V gene is TRBV6-1, the J gene TRBJ2-1, with D possibly matching TRBD1 (5 bases). Germline V gene sequence: CDR1 MNHNS, CDR2 SASEGT. V shed 5 bases and J shed 8 bases, with 19 bases lying between them. The CDR3 is 15 residues long. CDR3 residues: CASSSRVFTTDEQFF. DNA of the CDR3: TGTGCCAGCAGTTCCAGGGTGTTTACTACAGATGAGCAGTTCTTC.

The rearrangement links TRBV7-8 to TRBJ1-5; 7 bases map to TRBD1. This CDR3 spans 12 amino acids. V dropped 5 bases and J dropped 16; count of bases not matched to a gene: 11. Germline lookup yields CDR1 SGHVS and CDR2 FQNEAQ. The DNA for the CDR3 is TGTGCCAGCAGCACGTCGGGACAGACCCCCCATTTT. This codes for CASSTSGQTPHF.

This clonotype has at least ten counts. The chain uses TRBV20-1 and TRBJ2-1, with 8 nucleotides matching TRBD1. Germline V lookup: CDR1 DFQATT, CDR2 SNEGSKA (reference sequence). The length of the CDR3 is 16 residues. The V segment lost 2 bases and the J segment 8 bases; nucleotides outside the gene matches: 14. The CDR3 reads CSARNRDRSWGDEQFF. The CDR3 nucleotides are TGCAGTGCTAGAAACCGGGACAGGTCCTGGGGCGATGAGCAGTTCTTC.

The CDR3 DNA reads TGCAGTGTAAGGAAGGGAACTAACTATGGCTACACCTTC. It translates to CSVRKGTNYGYTF. The chain is built from TRBV20-1 and TRBJ1-2; no reliable D call. Germline loops: CDR1 DFQATT, CDR2 SNEGSKA (reference sequence). The V and J ends lost 7 bases and 0 bases respectively, with 12 bases between them. The CDR3 length is 13 residues.

This clonotype was counted ten times or more. V and J are TRBV30 and TRBJ2-7; D possibly uses TRBD1 or TRBD2 (6 bases each). V dropped 2 bases and J dropped 3 bases, with 11 bases sitting between them. Germline V gene lookup returns CDR1 GTSNPN and CDR2 SVGIG (reference sequence). The CDR3 spans 13 residues. The CDR3 DNA is TGTGCCTGGAGTACCGGGGGCAGCTACGAGCAGTACTTC. Amino acid sequence: CAWSTGGSYEQYF. Full variable domain (remainder filled in from reference TRBV30 and TRBJ2-7): SQTIHQWPATLVQPVGSPLSLECTVEGTSNPNLYWYRQAAGRGLQLLFYSVGIGQISSEVPQNLSASRPQDRQFILSSKKLLLSDSGFYLCAWSTGGSYEQYFGPGTRLTVT.

This clonotype was counted many times. The chain combines TRBV2 with TRBJ1-1; 7 nucleotides align to TRBD1. The J segment lost 1 base and the V segment lost 6 bases, leaving 14 bases of the junction unmatched. The germline V gene has CDR1 SNHLY and CDR2 FYNNEI. This CDR3 is 17 amino acids long. The CDR3 is CASRGTDPPLTNTEAFF. The CDR3 DNA sequence: TGTGCCAGCAGGGGGACAGACCCACCTTTAACGAACACTGAAGCTTTCTTT.

A few counts support this clonotype. V and J are TRBV11-3 and TRBJ1-6; TRBD1 matches 7 bases. The CDR3 is made up of 15 amino acids. Germline trimming cut 6 bases from V and 7 bases from J; bases unmatched to any gene: 9. Germline CDR1 and CDR2: SGHNT and YENEEA. The CDR3 DNA follows: TGTGCCAGCAGACCAGACAGGGCCCGGAATTCACCCCTCCACTTT. Translated: CASRPDRARNSPLHF.

With respect to this clonotype: A clone one base away is much larger, so this may be a read error. This chain links TRBV19 with TRBJ1-5; D may be TRBD1 (5 bases). This CDR3 spans 16 amino acids. CDR1 and CDR2 from the germline V gene are LNHDA and SQIVND (reference sequence). V gave up 6 bases and J gave up 8 bases, with 23 bases separating them. The CDR3 coding sequence is TGTGCCAGTAGCACCTACTCTCAGGGACCGGGGGAGCCCCAGCATTTT. Translating gives CASSTYSQGPGEPQHF.

CDR3 bases: TGTGCCAGCAGTTTGGACGGGGGCGGGGGGACCCAGTACTTC. Protein product: CASSLDGGGGTQYF. V is TRBV12-3 or TRBV12-4 and J is TRBJ2-5, with D perhaps TRBD2 (7 bases). V was pared by 3 bases and J by 7 bases, with 15 bases between. The CDR3 is 14 amino acids.

This clonotype was seen ten or more times. J is TRBJ2-1 and V is TRBV3-1, with D perhaps matching TRBD2 (6 bases). This CDR3 comprises 15 residues. Deletions cut 3 bases from V and 0 bases from J, with 9 bases between. Germline assignment: CDR1 LGHDT and CDR2 YNNKEL (reference sequence). CDR3 protein: CASSQDGGSYNEQFF. In DNA, the CDR3 is TGTGCCAGCAGCCAGGACGGGGGCTCCTACAATGAGCAGTTCTTC.

This clonotype appeared many times. CDR3 sequence reads: CASSPLEGDYEQYF. CDR3 sequence (DNA): TGTGCCAGCTCACCACTGGAGGGGGACTACGAGCAGTACTTC. V usage is TRBV18 and J usage is TRBJ2-7; TRBD1 or TRBD2 may be the D gene (6 bases each). Germline V gene data show CDR1 as KGHSH and CDR2 as LQKENI. The CDR3 is 14 residues long. V lost 1 base, J lost 3 bases, and 10 bases lay in between.